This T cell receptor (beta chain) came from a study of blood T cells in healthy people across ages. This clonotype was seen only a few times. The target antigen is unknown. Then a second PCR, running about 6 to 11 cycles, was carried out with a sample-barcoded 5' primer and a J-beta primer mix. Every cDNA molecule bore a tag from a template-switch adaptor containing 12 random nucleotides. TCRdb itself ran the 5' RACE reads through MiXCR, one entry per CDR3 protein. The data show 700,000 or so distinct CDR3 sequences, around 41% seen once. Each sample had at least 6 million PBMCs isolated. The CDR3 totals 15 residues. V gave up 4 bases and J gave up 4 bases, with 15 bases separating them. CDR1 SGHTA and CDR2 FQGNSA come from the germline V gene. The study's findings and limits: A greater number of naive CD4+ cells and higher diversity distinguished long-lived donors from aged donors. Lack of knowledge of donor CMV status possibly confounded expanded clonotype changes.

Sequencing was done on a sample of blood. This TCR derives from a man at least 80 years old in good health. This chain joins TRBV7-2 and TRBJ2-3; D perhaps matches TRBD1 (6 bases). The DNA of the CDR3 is TGTGCCAGCAGCTCGGCTGGCCAGGGGCCAGATACGCAGTATTTT. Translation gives CASSSAGQGPDTQYF.